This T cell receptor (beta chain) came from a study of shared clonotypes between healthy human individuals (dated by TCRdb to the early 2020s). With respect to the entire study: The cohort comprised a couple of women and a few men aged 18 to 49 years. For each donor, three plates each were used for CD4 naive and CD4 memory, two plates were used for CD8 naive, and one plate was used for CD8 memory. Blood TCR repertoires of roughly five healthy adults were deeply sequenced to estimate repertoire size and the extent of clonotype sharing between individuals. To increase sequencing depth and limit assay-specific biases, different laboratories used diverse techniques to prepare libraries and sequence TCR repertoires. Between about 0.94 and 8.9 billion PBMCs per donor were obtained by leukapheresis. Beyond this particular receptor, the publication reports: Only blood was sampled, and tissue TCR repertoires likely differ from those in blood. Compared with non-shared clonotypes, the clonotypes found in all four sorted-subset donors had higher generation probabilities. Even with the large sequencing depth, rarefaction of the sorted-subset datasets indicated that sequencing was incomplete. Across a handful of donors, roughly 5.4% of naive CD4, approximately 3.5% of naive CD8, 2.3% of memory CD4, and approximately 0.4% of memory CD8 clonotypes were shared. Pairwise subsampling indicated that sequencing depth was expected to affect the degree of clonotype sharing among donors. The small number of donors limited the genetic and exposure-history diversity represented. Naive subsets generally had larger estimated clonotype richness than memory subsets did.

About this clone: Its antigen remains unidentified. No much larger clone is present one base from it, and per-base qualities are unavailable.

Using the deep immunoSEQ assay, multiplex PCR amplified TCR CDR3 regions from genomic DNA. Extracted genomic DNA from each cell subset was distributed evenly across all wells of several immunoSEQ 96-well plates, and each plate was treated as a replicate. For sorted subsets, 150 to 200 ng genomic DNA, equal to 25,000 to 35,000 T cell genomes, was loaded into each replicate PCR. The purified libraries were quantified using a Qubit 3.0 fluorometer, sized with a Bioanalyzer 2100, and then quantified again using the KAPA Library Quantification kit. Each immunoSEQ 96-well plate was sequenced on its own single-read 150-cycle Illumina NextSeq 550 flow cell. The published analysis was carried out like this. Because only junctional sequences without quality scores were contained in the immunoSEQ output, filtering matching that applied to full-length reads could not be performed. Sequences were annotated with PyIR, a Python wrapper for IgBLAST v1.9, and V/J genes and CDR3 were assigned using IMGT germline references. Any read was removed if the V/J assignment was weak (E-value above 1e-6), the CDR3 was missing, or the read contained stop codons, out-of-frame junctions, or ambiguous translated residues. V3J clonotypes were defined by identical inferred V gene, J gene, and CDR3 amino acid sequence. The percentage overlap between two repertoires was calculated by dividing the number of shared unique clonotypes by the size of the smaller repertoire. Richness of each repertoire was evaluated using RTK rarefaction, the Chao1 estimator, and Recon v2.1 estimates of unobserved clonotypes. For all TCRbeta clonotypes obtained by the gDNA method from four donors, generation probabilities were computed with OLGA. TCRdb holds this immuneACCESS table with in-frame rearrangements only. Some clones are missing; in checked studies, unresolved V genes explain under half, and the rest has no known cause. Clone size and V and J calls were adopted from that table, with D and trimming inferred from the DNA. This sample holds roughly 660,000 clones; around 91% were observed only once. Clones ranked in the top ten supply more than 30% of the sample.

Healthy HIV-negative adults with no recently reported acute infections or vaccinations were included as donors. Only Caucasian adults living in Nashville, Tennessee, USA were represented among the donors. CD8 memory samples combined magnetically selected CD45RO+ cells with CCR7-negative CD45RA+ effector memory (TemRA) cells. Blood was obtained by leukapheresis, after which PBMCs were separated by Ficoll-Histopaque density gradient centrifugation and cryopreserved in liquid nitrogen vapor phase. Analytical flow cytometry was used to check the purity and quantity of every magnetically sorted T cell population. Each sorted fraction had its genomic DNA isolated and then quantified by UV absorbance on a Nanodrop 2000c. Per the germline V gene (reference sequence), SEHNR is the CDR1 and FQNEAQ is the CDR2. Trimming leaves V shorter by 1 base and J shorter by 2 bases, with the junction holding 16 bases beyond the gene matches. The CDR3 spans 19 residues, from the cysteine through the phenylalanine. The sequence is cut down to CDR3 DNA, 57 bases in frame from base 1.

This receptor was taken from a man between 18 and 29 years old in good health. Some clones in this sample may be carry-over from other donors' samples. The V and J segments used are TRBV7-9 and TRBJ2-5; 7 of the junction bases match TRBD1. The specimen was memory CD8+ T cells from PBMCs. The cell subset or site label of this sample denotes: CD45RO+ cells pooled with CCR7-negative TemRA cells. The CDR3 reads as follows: CASSLGKIGRGRGQETQYF. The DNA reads TGTGCCAGCAGCTTAGGCAAGATTGGTAGGGGCAGGGGGCAAGAGACCCAGTACTTC. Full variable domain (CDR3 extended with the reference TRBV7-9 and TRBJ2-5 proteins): DTGVSQNPRHKITKRGQNVTFRCDPISEHNRLYWYRQTLGQGPEFLTYFQNEAQLEKSRLLSDRFSAERPKGSFSTLEIQRTEQGDSAMYLCASSLGKIGRGRGQETQYFGPGTRLLVL.